This T cell receptor beta chain was recovered during a study of brain T cells in children with intractable seizures. Broader study findings: Pre- and post-surgery blood differed in depth, so pre-surgery absences may be undersampling.

Notes on this clone: The antigen is unknown.

Measured with immunoSEQ multiplex PCR; TCRdb has only the in-frame clones, and not every one. Found here are around 340,000 clones, over 90% of them singletons; the top ten hold 5% to 7%. The time point denotes: blood from clinic visit 5 months post-surgery; TSC patient then seizure free. The sequenced cases were selected for having the highest brain T cell transcript signatures. Germline CDR1 MNHEY, CDR2 SMNVEV (reference sequence). The V and J ends lost 3 bases and 7 bases respectively, with 4 bases between them. This CDR3 is built from 12 residues. This TCR was sampled from a boy younger than two with tuberous sclerosis and intractable seizures. The sequences come from peripheral blood, collected about 5 months after surgery. The chain employs TRBV27 and TRBJ1-6; no reliable D call. CDR3 sequence: CASSFRNSPLHF. In nucleotides, the CDR3 is TGTGCCAGCAGTTTTAGGAATTCACCCCTCCACTTT.